The next 28 T cell receptor beta chains were all read from a single sample in a study of molecular identifiers for immune sequencing clone quantification. TCRdb recomputed calls from the PCR reads with MiXCR, one row per CDR3 protein. The sample has a few hundred thousand distinct CDR3 sequences, over 20% seen once; the top ten hold about 0.8%. Specimen: naive CD8+ T cells from blood, with Jurkat cell RNA spiked in. Described subset: FACS-sorted CD8+CD4-CCR7+CD45RA+ naive T cells. The receptors were gathered from a human donor in good health. Some libraries in this study had Jurkat cell RNA spiked in.

This clonotype was picked up a small number of times. The V and J genes are TRBV28 and TRBJ1-2, with D possibly matching TRBD1 (6 bases). With 5 bases removed from V and 1 base from J, the gap between germline ends came to 14 bases. The CDR3 is 15 amino acids. CDR1 and CDR2 from the germline V gene are MDHEN and SYDVKM. The CDR3 loop reads CASSPLGGVNYGYTF. Written as DNA, the CDR3 is TGTGCCAGCAGTCCACTGGGGGGCGTTAACTATGGCTACACCTTC.

This clonotype was seen repeatedly, ten times or more. The chain recombines TRBV19 with TRBJ1-5; maybe TRBD1 (6 bases). V lost 10 bases and J lost 6, with 13 bases in between. CDR1 and CDR2 (germline): LNHDA, SQIVND (reference sequence). This CDR3 contains 12 residues. The CDR3: CATATGFQPQHF. The CDR3 region has the DNA TGTGCCACCGCCACAGGGTTTCAGCCCCAGCATTTT. The full variable domain, rest sourced from reference TRBV19 and TRBJ1-5, is DGGITQSPKYLFRKEGQNVTLSCEQNLNHDAMYWYRQDPGQGLRLIYYSQIVNDFQKGDIAEGYSVSREKKESFPLTVTSAQKNPTAFYLCATATGFQPQHFGDGTRLSIL.

The rearrangement joins TRBV4-1 to TRBJ2-7; D not certain. V lost 0 bases to trimming and J lost 0 bases, with 12 bases between them. This CDR3 contains 16 residues. Germline V gene sequence: CDR1 MGHRA, CDR2 YSYEKL. CDR3 bases: TGCGCCAGCAGCCAAGAAGGTCCGGAGACCTCCTACGAGCAGTACTTC. Translating gives CASSQEGPETSYEQYF.

A word on this clonotype: A single base separates this from a much larger clone, so it may be a read error. The V and J genes are TRBV20-1 and TRBJ2-3; the D gene is possibly TRBD2 (5 bases). There are 14 residues in the CDR3. The V gene's germline CDR1 is DFQATT and CDR2 SNEGSKA (reference sequence). DNA of the CDR3: TGCAGTGCTAGAGACGGATCTAGCACAGATACGCGGTATTTT. This encodes CSARDGSSTDTRYF.

This chain uses TRBV6-2 or TRBV6-3 with TRBJ2-1; TRBD1 is a possible D gene (6 bases). Trimming took off 2 bases at V and 2 bases at J, with 10 bases between the two ends. Germline V gene sequence: CDR1 MNHEY, CDR2 SVGEGT. The CDR3 is 15 amino acids. The CDR3, as DNA: TGTGCCAGCAGTTACGACAGGCGCCCCTACAATGAGCAGTTCTTC. It translates to CASSYDRRPYNEQFF.

This clonotype was detected only a few times. The rearrangement joins TRBV5-5 to TRBJ2-3, with D unclear. Between the trimmed V and J ends, which lost 0 bases and 6 bases, there was a span of 11 bases. The CDR3 runs 14 residues. Germline V gives CDR1 SGHKS, CDR2 YYEKEE (reference sequence). The CDR3 DNA sequence: TGTGCCAGCAGCTTGGCCTTGGGGTCGGATACGCAGTATTTT. This translates into CASSLALGSDTQYF.

This clonotype was recorded a few times. The V call is TRBV24-1, the J call TRBJ2-1, with D perhaps given as TRBD1 or TRBD2 (5 bases each). Per the germline V gene, CDR1 is KGHDR and CDR2 is SFDVKD. This CDR3 region has 11 residues. Trimming took off 9 bases at V and 5 bases at J, with 7 bases between the two ends. CDR3 residues: CATGTHNEQFF. The CDR3 region has the DNA TGTGCCACCGGGACCCACAATGAGCAGTTCTTC.

This clonotype has ten or more counts. V usage is TRBV27 and J usage is TRBJ2-5; 7 bases agree with TRBD1. The CDR3 is made up of 14 amino acids. V was clipped by 1 base and J by 4 bases; unmatched bases: 3. Germline CDR1 reads MNHEY; CDR2 reads SMNVEV (reference sequence). DNA for the CDR3: TGTGCCAGCAGTTTATTGACAGGGTTAGAGACCCAGTACTTC. It encodes CASSLLTGLETQYF.

This clonotype was recorded many times. This rearrangement joins TRBV29-1 to TRBJ2-1, with D possibly matching TRBD1 (6 bases). The CDR3 loop spans 12 amino acids. In germline, CDR1 is SQVTM, CDR2 ANQGSEA. V was trimmed by 6 bases and J by 5 bases, leaving 11 bases between them. The CDR3 sequence is CSVGRQDNEQFF. CDR3 sequence (DNA): TGCAGCGTGGGAAGACAGGACAATGAGCAGTTCTTC.

The chain carries TRBV21-1 and TRBJ2-7; the D call TRBD1 from the table was never checked on the DNA. TRBV21-1 is a pseudogene segment. The CDR3 loop spans 14 amino acids. The CDR3 nucleotides are TGTGCCAGCAGCAACCGGGACAGGGGCTCCGAGCAGTACTTC. Residues: CASSNRDRGSEQYF.

This clonotype was detected ten times or more. The rearrangement joins TRBV4-3 to TRBJ2-7; D may be TRBD1 (5 bases). Germline CDR1 reads LGHNA; CDR2 reads YSLEER. The CDR3 totals 13 residues. The V and J ends lost 0 bases and 2 bases respectively, with 5 bases between them. The CDR3 DNA is TGCGCCAGCAGCCAAGACAGGGCCTACGAGCAGTACTTC. Amino acid sequence: CASSQDRAYEQYF.

This clonotype was counted a few times. J is TRBJ2-3 and V is TRBV18; 11 nucleotides agree with TRBD2. The V gene's germline CDR1 is KGHSH and CDR2 LQKENI. The CDR3 has 17 amino acids. Trimming cost V 3 bases and J 3 bases; bases outside gene matches: 8. This CDR3 reads CASSPLLAGEITDTQYF. Written as DNA, the CDR3 is TGTGCCAGCTCACCTTTACTAGCGGGAGAGATAACAGATACGCAGTATTTT.

This clonotype was seen at least ten times. The V gene is TRBV12-5, the J gene TRBJ2-5; the D gene is possibly TRBD1 (5 bases). V lost 2 bases and J lost 5, with 15 bases in between. This CDR3 is 15 amino acids long. Germline CDR1 reads LGHNT; CDR2 reads FRNRAP. The CDR3 sequence: CASGLRQGLYETQYF. The CDR3 DNA sequence: TGTGCTAGTGGTTTGCGGCAGGGTCTGTATGAGACCCAGTACTTC. Filled out from reference TRBV12-5 and TRBJ2-5, the complete variable domain reads DARVTQTPRHKVTEMGQEVTMRCQPILGHNTVFWYRQTMMQGLELLAYFRNRAPLDDSGMPKDRFSAEMPDATLATLKIQPSEPRDSAVYFCASGLRQGLYETQYFGPGTRLLVL.

This clonotype has at least ten counts. This chain connects TRBV11-1 to TRBJ2-7; 8 nucleotides align to TRBD1. Trimming at V came to 5 bases and at J to 0 bases, leaving 6 bases not matched to a gene. The germline CDR1 and CDR2 sequences are SGHAT and FQDESV (reference sequence). This CDR3 is built from 15 residues. The CDR3 DNA sequence: TGTGCCAGCAGCCCAGGGGGCTCCAGCTCCTACGAGCAGTACTTC. Residues: CASSPGGSSSYEQYF. Looking up the rest from reference TRBV11-1 and TRBJ2-7 gives the full variable domain: EAEVAQSPRYKITEKSQAVAFWCDPISGHATLYWYRQILGQGPELLVQFQDESVVDDSQLPKDRFSAERLKGVDSTLKIQPAELGDSAMYLCASSPGGSSSYEQYFGPGTRLTVT.

This clonotype showed up just a few times. The V call is TRBV5-1, the J call TRBJ2-5; 14 bases agree with TRBD2. Germline-derived CDR1 and CDR2 are SGHRS and YFSETQ. The CDR3 covers 19 residues. With 3 bases clipped from V and 5 bases from J, the junction kept 15 bases outside the gene matches. The CDR3, as DNA: TGCGCCAGCAGCTGGGATACCGGGACTAGCGGGAGCCTCGCTGAGACCCAGTACTTC. Residues: CASSWDTGTSGSLAETQYF.

In the case of this clonotype: One end of the junction fails to match germline, which may point to a read error. The chain links TRBV13 to TRBJ2-2; 9 nucleotides align to TRBD2. Per the germline V gene, CDR1 is PRHDT and CDR2 is FYEKMQ (reference sequence). The CDR3 covers 16 residues. CDR3 region: CASSIGTSRDTGELFF. CDR3 sequence (DNA): TGTGCCAGCAGCATAGGGACTAGCCGCGACACCGGGGAGCTGTTTTTT.

Notes on this clonotype: A much larger clone differs from this one at a single base, so this may be a read error. V gene TRBV12-5 combines with J gene TRBJ2-5; 12 bases match TRBD1. The CDR3 loop spans 17 amino acids. Germline assignment: CDR1 LGHNT and CDR2 FRNRAP. Trimming cost V 2 bases and J 5 bases; bases outside gene matches: 9. CDR3 residues: CASGLHPGQGASETQYF. The CDR3 coding sequence is TGTGCTAGTGGTTTGCACCCGGGACAGGGGGCGTCGGAGACCCAGTACTTC.

J is TRBJ1-1 and V is TRBV7-9; TRBD1 agrees at 9 bases. Trimming cost V 6 bases and J 4 bases; bases outside gene matches: 12. The CDR3 sequence is 16 residues long. Germline V gene lookup returns CDR1 SEHNR and CDR2 FQNEAQ (reference sequence). Written as DNA, the CDR3 is TGTGCCAGCAGATCCCCAAGGGGACAGGGCCCCACTGAAGCTTTCTTT. Protein sequence: CASRSPRGQGPTEAFF.

The V gene is TRBV5-1, the J gene TRBJ2-3, with D perhaps matching TRBD2 (5 bases). Judging by the DNA end, TRBJ2-1 fits better; the J call may be wrong. The CDR3 covers 12 residues. Germline V gene data show CDR1 as SGHRS and CDR2 as YFSETQ. The CDR3 coding sequence is TGCGCCAGCAGCTTGGGTAGCGATGAGCAGTTCTTC. Translation gives CASSLGSDEQFF.

In this sample, this clonotype turned up a few times. This CDR3 is CATAEEDRALEKLFF. The CDR3 DNA reads as TGTGCCACGGCAGAAGAAGACAGGGCTTTAGAAAAACTGTTTTTT. The chain links TRBV2 to TRBJ1-4; 7 bases map to TRBD1. Germline assignment: CDR1 SNHLY and CDR2 FYNNEI. V trimming: 10 bases; J trimming: 8 bases; junction bases outside the gene matches: 16. The CDR3 contains 15 residues. Using reference TRBV2 and TRBJ1-4 for the parts outside the CDR3, the full variable domain is EPEVTQTPSHQVTQMGQEVILRCVPISNHLYFYWYRQILGQKVEFLVSFYNNEISEKSEIFDDQFSVERPDGSNFTLKIRSTKLEDSAMYFCATAEEDRALEKLFFGSGTQLSVL.

This clonotype was counted a few times. V is TRBV7-9 and J is TRBJ1-1; tentative D call: TRBD1 (6 bases). Germline lookup yields CDR1 SEHNR and CDR2 FQNEAQ (reference sequence). The V and J ends lost 7 bases and 4 bases respectively, with 10 bases between them. There are 12 residues in the CDR3. The CDR3 DNA follows: TGTGCCAGCAACAAAGGGGGCACTGAAGCTTTCTTT. The encoded protein is CASNKGGTEAFF.

V is TRBV5-6 and J is TRBJ1-5, with 7 positions matching TRBD1. The germline V gene encodes CDR1 SGHDT and CDR2 YYEEEE. CDR3 length: 19 amino acids. V lost 2 bases, J lost 0 bases, and 14 bases stayed unmatched. CDR3 sequence reads: CASSFWVPQGGISNQPQHF. In nucleotides, the CDR3 is TGTGCCAGCAGCTTTTGGGTCCCTCAGGGGGGTATTAGCAATCAGCCCCAGCATTTT. The full variable domain, with the rest looked up from reference TRBV5-6 and TRBJ1-5, is DAGVTQSPTHLIKTRGQQVTLRCSPKSGHDTVSWYQQALGQGPQFIFQYYEEEERQRGNFPDRFSGHQFPNYSSELNVNALLLGDSALYLCASSFWVPQGGISNQPQHFGDGTRLSIL.

This clonotype was seen many times. CDR3 DNA: TGTGCCAGCAGCTTACCACCTTTTAAGACCCAGTACTTC. Its translation is CASSLPPFKTQYF. This chain joins TRBV7-8 and TRBJ2-5; D is unresolved. The CDR3 length is 13 residues. V was cut by 2 bases and J by 6 bases, with 10 bases left in between. In germline, CDR1 is SGHVS, CDR2 FQNEAQ.

The chain employs TRBV6-2 or TRBV6-3 and TRBJ2-1; TRBD2 might be the D (7 bases). Germline-derived CDR1 and CDR2 are MNHEY and SVGEGT. The length of the CDR3 is 19 residues. V lost 2 bases and J 9 bases, leaving 29 bases between the germline ends. The CDR3 DNA reads as TGTGCCAGCAGTTACCCCCCTGGGGGCGCCGTGACTAGCCGCGGTGAGCAGTTCTTC. It codes for CASSYPPGGAVTSRGEQFF.

This clonotype was counted between two and nine times. The chain combines TRBV12-3 or TRBV12-4 with TRBJ2-2; TRBD2 might be the D (6 bases). Trimming shortened V by 7 bases and J by 3 bases, and 18 bases separated the two germline ends. The CDR3 is 16 amino acids. CDR3 in DNA: TGTGCCAGCACCCTAAGTTTCGGAGGGGACACCGGGGAGCTGTTTTTT. This sequence encodes CASTLSFGGDTGELFF.

V is TRBV24-1 and J is TRBJ2-3; TRBD2 agrees at 12 bases. This CDR3 comprises 17 residues. With V trimmed by 4 bases and J by 3 bases, 7 bases remained unmatched. Germline assignment: CDR1 KGHDR and CDR2 SFDVKD. CDR3 in amino acids: CATSDQTSGRLTDTQYF. In DNA form, the CDR3 reads TGTGCCACCAGTGACCAGACTAGCGGGAGATTAACAGATACGCAGTATTTT.

The V gene is TRBV19, the J gene TRBJ2-1, with TRBD1 matching over 11 bases. V lost 0 bases and J lost 5; bases outside the gene matches: 3. CDR3 length: 16 residues. CDR1 is LNHDA, CDR2 SQIVND, per germline (reference sequence). CDR3 protein: CASSIEPGQGDNEQFF. CDR3 sequence (DNA): TGTGCCAGTAGTATAGAACCGGGACAGGGGGACAATGAGCAGTTCTTC.

This clonotype was recorded a few times. This chain links TRBV7-9 with TRBJ2-1; D is ambiguous. V lost 3 bases to trimming and J lost 4 bases, with 10 bases between them. The CDR3 extends over 14 amino acids. The V gene's germline CDR1 is SEHNR and CDR2 FQNEAQ (reference sequence). In nucleotides, the CDR3 is TGTGCCAGCAGCTTTCCCATGCAGTACAATGAGCAGTTCTTC. Its translation is CASSFPMQYNEQFF.